The 25 T cell receptor beta chains in this list originate from one sample, sequenced in a study of T cell responses to AZD1222 COVID-19 vaccine. The table came from immunoSEQ multiplex PCR; TCRdb's copy has only in-frame clones and leaves some out. The sample shows fewer than 200,000 clones, roughly 92% of them seen only once. The sequencing used peripheral blood, collected on day 0 of AZD1222 vaccination. The source of these receptors is an adult in good health.

The genes are TRBV4-1 and TRBJ1-5, with D perhaps matching TRBD1 (6 bases). This CDR3 region has 14 residues. CDR1 and CDR2 (germline): MGHRA, YSYEKL. V shed 5 bases and J shed 7 bases, with 15 bases lying between them. For the CDR3, the DNA is TGCGCCAGCAGCGAGGCGCAGGGGCGACAGCCCCAGCATTTT. Amino acids: CASSEAQGRQPQHF.

V and J are TRBV2 and TRBJ1-4, with 7 positions matching TRBD1. CDR1 and CDR2 (germline): SNHLY, FYNNEI. This CDR3 is built from 14 residues. With V trimmed by 5 bases and J by 4 bases, 4 bases remained unmatched. In DNA form, the CDR3 reads TGTGCCAGCAGTCGACAGGGATTTAATGAAAAACTGTTTTTT. Translation gives CASSRQGFNEKLFF.

This sequence joins TRBV19 and TRBJ2-3; D remains ambiguous. The germline gives CDR1 LNHDA, CDR2 SQIVND (reference sequence). Trimming took off 7 bases at V and 2 bases at J, with 10 bases between the two ends. This CDR3 spans 13 amino acids. The CDR3 nucleotides read TGTGCCAGTATTTCGCCCTACACAGATACGCAGTATTTT. It encodes CASISPYTDTQYF.

The chain carries TRBV7-9 and TRBJ1-1; D possibly corresponds to TRBD1 (6 bases). Trimming took off 5 bases at V and 1 base at J, with 8 bases between the two ends. This CDR3 has 13 residues. Germline CDR1 SEHNR, CDR2 FQNEAQ (reference sequence). CDR3 in DNA: TGTGCCAGCAGCCGACAGGCGAACACTGAAGCTTTCTTT. It yields the protein CASSRQANTEAFF.

J is TRBJ2-7 and V is TRBV27; possibly TRBD1 for D (6 bases). This CDR3 region has 17 residues. Trimming pared 2 bases from V and 2 bases from J, leaving 19 bases between. Germline CDR1 and CDR2: MNHEY and SMNVEV (reference sequence). CDR3 DNA sequence: TGTGCCAGCAGTTTAACCACCACAGGGTGGTCCACCTACGAGCAGTACTTC. Its translation: CASSLTTTGWSTYEQYF.

V gene TRBV29-1 combines with J gene TRBJ2-7; 9 bases map to TRBD1. Looked up from germline, CDR1 is SQVTM and CDR2 is ANQGSEA. V shed 7 bases, J shed 2 bases, and the junction held 18 bases outside the gene matches. The CDR3 is made up of 17 amino acids. CDR3 coding DNA: TGCAGCGCCCTCGGGACAGGGCTTGCGGGGGCGGCCTACGAGCAGTACTTC. Encoded protein: CSALGTGLAGAAYEQYF.

The chain couples TRBV5-1 to TRBJ2-1; 7 bases align to TRBD1. Germline assignment: CDR1 SGHRS and CDR2 YFSETQ. The CDR3 is 14 amino acids. The V segment lost 2 bases and the J segment 6 bases; nucleotides outside the gene matches: 5. Here the CDR3 DNA reads TGCGCCAGCAGCTTCACAGGGGCAGGCAATGAGCAGTTCTTC. It encodes CASSFTGAGNEQFF. The whole variable domain, remainder taken from reference TRBV5-1 and TRBJ2-1, is KAGVTQTPRYLIKTRGQQVTLSCSPISGHRSVSWYQQTPGQGLQFLFEYFSETQRNKGNFPGRFSGRQFSNSRSEMNVSTLELGDSALYLCASSFTGAGNEQFFGPGTRLTVL.

V is TRBV29-1 and J is TRBJ2-2, with 9 bases identical to TRBD2. Germline CDR1 SQVTM, CDR2 ANQGSEA. CDR3 length equals 13 residues. After removal of 6 bases from V and 5 bases from J, the junction contained 4 bases not matched to a gene. The CDR3 region is CSVEREETGELFF. DNA of the CDR3: TGCAGCGTCGAGCGGGAGGAAACCGGGGAGCTGTTTTTT.

The V gene is TRBV10-2, the J gene TRBJ2-2; TRBD2 is a possible D gene (6 bases). V was clipped by 3 bases and J by 0 bases, with 11 bases between them. The CDR3 extends over 16 amino acids. Germline assignment: CDR1 WSHSY and CDR2 SAAADI. The CDR3 bases are TGCGCCAGCAGTGATCGGGCGGGATCGAACACCGGGGAGCTGTTTTTT. It specifies CASSDRAGSNTGELFF.

The chain combines TRBV3-1 (or the pseudogene TRBV3-2) with TRBJ2-7; possibly TRBD2 for D (6 bases). The germline CDR1 and CDR2 sequences are LGHDT and YNNKEL (reference sequence). The CDR3 totals 15 residues. V was pared by 0 bases and J by 4 bases, with 13 bases between. Here the CDR3 reads CASSQDRDWVYEQYF. The CDR3 DNA is TGTGCCAGCAGCCAAGATCGGGACTGGGTTTACGAGCAGTACTTC.

This clone was recorded a few times. V usage is TRBV6-5 and J usage is TRBJ1-1; D call uncertain. The length of the CDR3 is 15 residues. V lost 0 bases to trimming and J lost 1 base, with 9 bases between them. The V gene's germline CDR1 is MNHEY and CDR2 SVGAGI. This chain's CDR3 is CASSYSRAENTEAFF. The CDR3 coding sequence is TGTGCCAGCAGTTACTCGAGGGCCGAGAACACTGAAGCTTTCTTT.

This chain links TRBV6-5 with TRBJ1-2; a weak D match, TRBD1 (6 bases). The CDR3 contains 13 residues. The germline V gene has CDR1 MNHEY and CDR2 SVGAGI. Trimming removed 4 bases at V and 7 bases at J, with 13 bases between. The CDR3 DNA is TGTGCCAGCAGTTCCCGACAGGCGAGTGGCTACACCTTC. It encodes CASSSRQASGYTF.

This chain links TRBV3-1 (or the pseudogene TRBV3-2) with TRBJ2-1; 15 bases align to TRBD2. The CDR3 covers 18 residues. Germline assignment: CDR1 LGHDT and CDR2 YNNKEL (reference sequence). Unmatched junction bases numbered 8, after V lost 4 bases and J lost 4 bases. The CDR3 sequence: CASSPTGTSGGQYNEQFF. In nucleotides, the CDR3 is TGTGCCAGCAGCCCTACCGGGACTAGCGGGGGGCAATACAATGAGCAGTTCTTC.

The J gene is TRBJ1-1, the V gene TRBV5-6; D is perhaps TRBD1 (5 bases). CDR1 and CDR2 (germline): SGHDT, YYEEEE. The CDR3 loop spans 12 amino acids. Deletions cut 4 bases from V and 6 bases from J, with 10 bases between. The CDR3 is CASSRRGSEAFF. The CDR3 region has the DNA TGTGCCAGCAGCCGGAGGGGTTCTGAAGCTTTCTTT.

The chain recombines TRBV19 with TRBJ1-5; a possible D gene is TRBD1 (6 bases). Germline V gene data show CDR1 as LNHDA and CDR2 as SQIVND (reference sequence). The CDR3 extends over 15 amino acids. Trimming stripped 4 bases from V and 0 bases from J, with 10 bases between. CDR3 sequence: CASSRGGYSNQPQHF. The CDR3 coding sequence is TGTGCCAGTAGTAGAGGGGGGTATAGCAATCAGCCCCAGCATTTT.

J is TRBJ2-4 and V is TRBV28; 8 bases align to TRBD1. J was trimmed by 4 bases and V by 2 bases; bases with no gene match: 1. Germline lookup yields CDR1 MDHEN and CDR2 SYDVKM. CDR3 length equals 14 residues. The chain's CDR3 is CASSLTGGKNIQYF. CDR3 bases: TGTGCCAGCAGTTTAACAGGGGGGAAAAACATTCAGTACTTC.

Here the CDR3 reads CASSGKGFGSGNTIYF. CDR3 in DNA: TGCGCCAGCAGCGGGAAGGGCTTTGGCTCTGGAAACACCATATATTTT. The genes are TRBV5-1 and TRBJ1-3; D gene uncertain. The V and J ends lost 4 bases and 0 bases respectively, with 14 bases between them. CDR3 size: 16 residues. The germline gives CDR1 SGHRS, CDR2 YFSETQ.

The CDR3 region is CASRTTGRETQYF. CDR3 in DNA: TGTGCCAGCAGAACCACAGGGCGAGAGACCCAGTACTTC. The chain couples TRBV27 to TRBJ2-5; tentatively, D is TRBD1 (6 bases). Germline V gives CDR1 MNHEY, CDR2 SMNVEV (reference sequence). Deletions cut 6 bases from V and 4 bases from J, with 12 bases between. This CDR3 contains 13 residues.

This sequence joins TRBV2 and TRBJ2-1; perhaps TRBD2 as D (5 bases). Trimming took 6 bases from V and 8 from J, leaving 11 bases between them. The CDR3 is 12 residues long. CDR1 is SNHLY, CDR2 FYNNEI, per germline. The CDR3 DNA follows: TGTGCCAGCAGCCCTGGACTGTATGAGCAGTTCTTC. It is translated as CASSPGLYEQFF.

Written as DNA, the CDR3 is TGCAGCGTTAACCAGGGGGTCTTCGCTGCGGGGGATCAGCCCCAGCATTTT. This codes for CSVNQGVFAAGDQPQHF. V and J are TRBV29-1 and TRBJ1-5; 7 bases agree with TRBD1. This CDR3 is built from 17 residues. V lost 5 bases to trimming and J lost 5 bases; unmatched junction nucleotides: 18. Germline V CDR1 and CDR2: SQVTM, ANQGSEA.

The genes are TRBV7-2 and TRBJ2-3, with D tentatively TRBD2 (6 bases). The CDR3 is 15 amino acids. Germline V gives CDR1 SGHTA, CDR2 FQGNSA. Trimming shortened V by 1 base and J by 1 base, and 9 bases separated the two germline ends. The CDR3 spells CASSLGGDGTDTQYF. Written as DNA, the CDR3 is TGTGCCAGCAGCTTAGGCGGGGACGGCACAGATACGCAGTATTTT.

The chain joins TRBV18 to TRBJ1-1; the D is unclear. This CDR3 region has 16 residues. The germline V and J ends were trimmed by 1 base and 6 bases, with 18 bases remaining between them. Germline V gives CDR1 KGHSH, CDR2 LQKENI. CDR3 protein: CASSPRSSMNNAEAFF. Here the CDR3 DNA reads TGTGCCAGCTCACCACGGTCGTCGATGAACAACGCTGAAGCTTTCTTT.

The rearrangement links TRBV4-1 to TRBJ2-2, with unresolved D. CDR1 is MGHRA, CDR2 YSYEKL, per germline. V lost 1 base and J 5 bases, leaving 8 bases between the germline ends. The length of the CDR3 is 14 residues. In DNA, the CDR3 is TGCGCCAGCAGCCAAGTTGAGTTTACCGGGGAGCTGTTTTTT. This encodes CASSQVEFTGELFF.

This clone was observed a single time. This chain links TRBV7-8 with TRBJ1-5, with D tentatively TRBD1 (6 bases). The V end was cut by 5 bases, the J end by 5 bases, with 13 bases between. The germline gives CDR1 SGHVS, CDR2 FQNEAQ. CDR3 size: 14 residues. CDR3 DNA: TGTGCCAGCAGCAACTACAGGGTTGATCAGCCCCAGCATTTT. This encodes CASSNYRVDQPQHF.

This chain connects TRBV7-6 to TRBJ2-2; D gene ambiguous. CDR3 length equals 15 residues. V lost 2 bases, J lost 3 bases, and 10 bases lay in between. Germline V gene lookup returns CDR1 SGHVS and CDR2 FNYEAQ. CDR3 amino acids: CASSLLGLDTGELFF. CDR3 coding DNA: TGTGCCAGCAGCTTACTAGGGTTGGACACCGGGGAGCTGTTTTTT.